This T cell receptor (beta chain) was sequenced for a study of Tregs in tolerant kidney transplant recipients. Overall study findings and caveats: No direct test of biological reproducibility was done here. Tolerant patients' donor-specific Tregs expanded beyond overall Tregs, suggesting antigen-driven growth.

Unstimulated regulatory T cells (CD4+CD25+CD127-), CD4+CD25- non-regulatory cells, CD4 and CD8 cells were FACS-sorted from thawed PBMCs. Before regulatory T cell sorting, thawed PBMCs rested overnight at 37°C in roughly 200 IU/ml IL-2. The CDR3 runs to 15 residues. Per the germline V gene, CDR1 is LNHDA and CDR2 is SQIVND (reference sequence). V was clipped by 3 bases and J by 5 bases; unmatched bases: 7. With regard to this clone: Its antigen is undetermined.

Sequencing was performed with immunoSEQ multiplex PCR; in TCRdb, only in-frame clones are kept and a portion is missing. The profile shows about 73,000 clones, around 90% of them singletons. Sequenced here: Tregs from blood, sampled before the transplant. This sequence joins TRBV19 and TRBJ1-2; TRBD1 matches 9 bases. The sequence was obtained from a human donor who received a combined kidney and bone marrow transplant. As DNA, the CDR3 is TGTGCCAGTAGTATTAATACAGGGGGCTCTTATGGCTACACCTTC. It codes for CASSINTGGSYGYTF.